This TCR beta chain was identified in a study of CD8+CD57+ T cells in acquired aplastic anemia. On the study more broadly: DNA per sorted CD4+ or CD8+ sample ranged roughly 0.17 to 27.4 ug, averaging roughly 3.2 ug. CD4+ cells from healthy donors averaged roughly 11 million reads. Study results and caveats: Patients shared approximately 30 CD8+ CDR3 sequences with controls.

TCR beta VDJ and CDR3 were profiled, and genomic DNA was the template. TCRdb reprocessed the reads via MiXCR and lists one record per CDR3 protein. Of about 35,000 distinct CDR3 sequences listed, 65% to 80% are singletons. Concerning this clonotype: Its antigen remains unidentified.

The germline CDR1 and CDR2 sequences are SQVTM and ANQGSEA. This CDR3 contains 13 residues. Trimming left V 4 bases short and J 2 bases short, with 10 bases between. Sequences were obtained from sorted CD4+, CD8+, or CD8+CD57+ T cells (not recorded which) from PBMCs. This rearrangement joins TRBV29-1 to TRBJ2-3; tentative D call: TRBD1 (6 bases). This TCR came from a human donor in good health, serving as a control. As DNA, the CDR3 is TGCAGCGTTGTCGGACAGTACACAGATACGCAGTATTTT. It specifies CSVVGQYTDTQYF.